This T cell receptor beta chain was found in a study of CD8 T cells in Susac syndrome. Germline CDR1 and CDR2: DFQATT and SNEGSKA (reference sequence). V shed 0 bases and J shed 8 bases, with 17 bases lying between them. This CDR3 region has 15 residues. Roughly 0.45 to 1 ug RNA was reverse transcribed with random hexamers. TCRdb reprocessed the immunoSEQ multiplex PCR reads via MiXCR and lists one record per CDR3 protein. The data hold approximately 87,000 distinct CDR3 sequences, with 90% to 97% observed a single time. Material: CD8+ T cells from PBMCs. The sequence was collected from a human donor with Susac syndrome. The V and J genes are TRBV20-1 and TRBJ2-4; D remains unclear. The CDR3 loop reads CSARDKGRPLYIQYF. The CDR3, as DNA: TGCAGTGCTAGAGATAAGGGTAGGCCCCTCTACATTCAGTACTTC.